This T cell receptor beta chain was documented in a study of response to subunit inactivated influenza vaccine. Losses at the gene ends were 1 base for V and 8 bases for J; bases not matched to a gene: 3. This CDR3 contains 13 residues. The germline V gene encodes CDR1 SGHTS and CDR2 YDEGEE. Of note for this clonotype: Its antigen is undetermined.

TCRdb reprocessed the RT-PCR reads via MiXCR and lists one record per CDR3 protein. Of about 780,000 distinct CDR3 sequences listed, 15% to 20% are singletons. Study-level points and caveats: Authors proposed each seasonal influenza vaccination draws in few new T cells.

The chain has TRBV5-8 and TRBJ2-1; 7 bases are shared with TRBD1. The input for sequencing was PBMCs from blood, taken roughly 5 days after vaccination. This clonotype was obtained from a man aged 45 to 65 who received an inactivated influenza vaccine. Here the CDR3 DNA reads TGTGCCAGCAGCTTGCAAGGGGGCCATGAGCAGTTCTTC. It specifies CASSLQGGHEQFF.